These 18 T cell receptor beta chains came from one sample sequenced in a study of T cell responses to AZD1222 COVID-19 vaccine. Here immunoSEQ multiplex PCR was the method, and the copy in TCRdb shows in-frame clones only, minus some. Here the sample spans 95,000 to 150,000 clones, about nine tenths being singletons. This specimen consisted of peripheral blood, obtained on day 0 of AZD1222 vaccination. These receptors all come from an adult in good health.

The rearrangement links TRBV5-1 to TRBJ1-1, with 7 bases matching TRBD1. The CDR3 has 13 amino acids. The V and J ends lost 4 bases and 8 bases, in that order; junction bases with no gene match: 8. In germline, CDR1 is SGHRS, CDR2 YFSETQ. The CDR3 loop is CASSQTGRGEAFF. The CDR3 DNA is TGCGCCAGCAGCCAGACAGGGAGGGGGGAAGCTTTCTTT.

This clone was seen only once. The chain carries TRBV5-4 and TRBJ2-7; possible D gene TRBD1, 6 bases. Trimming left V 3 bases short and J 3 bases short, with 16 bases between. The germline V gene encodes CDR1 SGHNT and CDR2 YYREEE (reference sequence). The CDR3 covers 15 residues. As DNA, the CDR3 is TGTGCCAGCAGCTCGCACAGGGCGCCCCTCTACGAGCAGTACTTC. As protein: CASSSHRAPLYEQYF.

The V and J genes are TRBV28 and TRBJ1-5; 8 bases agree with TRBD1. Losses at the gene ends were 2 bases for V and 6 bases for J; bases not matched to a gene: 9. This CDR3 is 16 amino acids long. Germline CDR1 and CDR2: MDHEN and SYDVKM. The CDR3 spells CASSLLWETGGQPQHF. The CDR3, as DNA: TGTGCCAGCAGTTTACTGTGGGAAACAGGGGGTCAGCCCCAGCATTTT.

The rearrangement joins TRBV30 to TRBJ2-7; 9 nucleotides agree with TRBD1. CDR3 size: 15 residues. CDR1 and CDR2 from the germline V gene are GTSNPN and SVGIG (reference sequence). The V gene end was trimmed by 1 base and the J gene end by 3 bases; junction bases not matched to a gene: 7. The CDR3: CAWSGMGQGFYEQYF. In DNA, the CDR3 is TGTGCCTGGAGTGGTATGGGACAGGGATTCTACGAGCAGTACTTC.

Here the CDR3 DNA reads TGTGCCTGGAATGGGGCCAACACCGGGGAGCTGTTTTTT. It specifies CAWNGANTGELFF. The rearrangement uses TRBV30 and TRBJ2-2, with D perhaps TRBD1 (5 bases). Deletions cut 4 bases from V and 2 bases from J, with 8 bases between. Looked up from germline, CDR1 is GTSNPN and CDR2 is SVGIG (reference sequence). This CDR3 comprises 13 residues.

J is TRBJ1-5 and V is TRBV19; D gene ambiguous. V shed 3 bases and J shed 8 bases, with 14 bases lying between them. Germline V gene lookup returns CDR1 LNHDA and CDR2 SQIVND (reference sequence). The CDR3 length is 14 residues. Here the CDR3 DNA reads TGTGCCAGTAGTATCGGCAGGCCGTCTGAGCCCCAGCATTTT. This gives the protein CASSIGRPSEPQHF.

The gene calls are TRBV9 and TRBJ1-4; 11 bases fit TRBD1. The CDR3 runs 16 residues. V was pared by 0 bases and J by 7 bases, with 5 bases of the junction left unmatched. In germline, CDR1 is SGDLS, CDR2 YYNGEE. The CDR3 nucleotides read TGTGCCAGCAGCGTAGCTCTGGGACAGGGGGGTGAAAAACTGTTTTTT. This sequence encodes CASSVALGQGGEKLFF. The full variable domain, in which reference TRBV9 and TRBJ1-4 provide the parts outside the CDR3, is DSGVTQTPKHLITATGQRVTLRCSPRSGDLSVYWYQQSLDQGLQFLIQYYNGEERAKGNILERFSAQQFPDLHSELNLSSLELGDSALYFCASSVALGQGGEKLFFGSGTQLSVL.

The sample holds one count of this clone. J is TRBJ2-2 and V is TRBV4-1; 7 bases align to TRBD2. Germline loops: CDR1 MGHRA, CDR2 YSYEKL. The length of the CDR3 is 16 residues. V lost 0 bases to trimming and J lost 5 bases; unmatched junction nucleotides: 6. CDR3 protein: CASSQEAGVGTGELFF. CDR3 nucleotides: TGCGCCAGCAGCCAAGAGGCGGGAGTAGGTACCGGGGAGCTGTTTTTT.

The rearrangement joins TRBV10-3 to TRBJ1-1; D ambiguous. V was cut by 0 bases and J by 1 base, with 6 bases left in between. In germline, CDR1 is ENHRY, CDR2 SYGVKD. This CDR3 is 14 amino acids long. The DNA for the CDR3 is TGTGCCATCAGTGAGTCTCGAGCGAACACTGAAGCTTTCTTT. This translates into CAISESRANTEAFF.

The rearrangement joins TRBV6-5 to TRBJ2-7; TRBD2 is a possible D gene (6 bases). Trimming stripped 7 bases from V and 2 bases from J, with 15 bases between. CDR3 size: 14 residues. Per the germline V gene, CDR1 is MNHEY and CDR2 is SVGAGI. The CDR3 DNA sequence: TGTGCCAGCACTAGGGAGGAGGGTCCCTACGAGCAGTACTTC. This sequence encodes CASTREEGPYEQYF.

The chain uses TRBV5-1 and TRBJ2-1; 9 bases align to TRBD2. V dropped 4 bases and J dropped 5; count of bases not matched to a gene: 7. The CDR3 has 15 residues. In germline, CDR1 is SGHRS, CDR2 YFSETQ. In DNA, the CDR3 is TGCGCCAGCAGCAAGGTCGCTAGCGGGAACAATGAGCAGTTCTTC. Encoded protein: CASSKVASGNNEQFF.

This clone was seen a single time. The chain recombines TRBV9 with TRBJ2-3; 11 bases align to TRBD1. Germline trimming cut 6 bases from V and 6 bases from J; bases unmatched to any gene: 6. Germline assignment: CDR1 SGDLS and CDR2 YYNGEE. This CDR3 has 14 residues. The CDR3 bases are TGTGCCAGCAACCGGGACAGGGGGTCCGATACGCAGTATTTT. Translated, it gives CASNRDRGSDTQYF.

The rearrangement uses TRBV7-2 and TRBJ2-3; the match to TRBD1 covers 8 bases. Trimming took 6 bases from V and 4 from J; bases not matched to a gene: 3. Germline V gene sequence: CDR1 SGHTA, CDR2 FQGNSA. The CDR3 consists of 13 residues. The CDR3 nucleotides are TGTGCCAGCAGGGACAGGGCGGCAGATACGCAGTATTTT. Its protein is CASRDRAADTQYF.

V and J are TRBV7-9 and TRBJ1-4, with TRBD1 as a possible D gene (6 bases). Germline values: CDR1 SEHNR, CDR2 FQNEAQ (reference sequence). This CDR3 has 15 residues. Trimming cost V 4 bases and J 3 bases, with 12 bases left between them. The CDR3 coding sequence is TGTGCCAGCAGCTCCAGGGGTCCGGCTAATGAAAAACTGTTTTTT. Its protein product is CASSSRGPANEKLFF.

The gene calls are TRBV18 and TRBJ2-7; D may be TRBD1 (6 bases). CDR1 KGHSH and CDR2 LQKENI come from the germline V gene. V gave up 3 bases and J gave up 6 bases, with 18 bases separating them. The CDR3 contains 15 residues. The CDR3 region has the DNA TGTGCCAGCTCACCTTTAACAGGGTTATCTGGCGAGCAGTACTTC. Translation gives CASSPLTGLSGEQYF. The full variable domain, with the rest looked up from reference TRBV18 and TRBJ2-7, is NAGVMQNPRHLVRRRGQEARLRCSPMKGHSHVYWYRQLPEEGLKFMVYLQKENIIDESGMPKERFSAEFPKEGPSILRIQQVVRGDSAAYFCASSPLTGLSGEQYFGPGTRLTVT.

The sample holds one count of this clone. CDR3 sequence (DNA): TGTGCCAGCAGCTTAGGAGGGGCAGCGGGAACAGATACGCAGTATTTT. It codes for CASSLGGAAGTDTQYF. The chain carries TRBV7-2 and TRBJ2-3; 7 positions match TRBD2. This CDR3 contains 16 residues. Looked up from germline, CDR1 is SGHTA and CDR2 is FQGNSA. Trimming removed 1 base from V and 3 bases from J; junction bases left unmatched: 7.

This chain's CDR3 is CASSLSGSSYNEQFF. CDR3 nucleotides: TGTGCCAGCAGCTTAAGCGGGAGCTCCTACAATGAGCAGTTCTTC. The genes are TRBV7-2 and TRBJ2-1; TRBD2 agrees at 8 bases. V dropped 2 bases and J dropped 0; count of bases not matched to a gene: 0. Germline CDR1 is SGHTA and CDR2 is FQGNSA. CDR3 length equals 15 residues. Variable domain in full (rest from reference TRBV7-2 and TRBJ2-1): GAGVSQSPSNKVTEKGKDVELRCDPISGHTALYWYRQSLGQGLEFLIYFQGNSAPDKSGLPSDRFSAERTGGSVSTLTIQRTQQEDSAVYLCASSLSGSSYNEQFFGPGTRLTVL.

The rearrangement joins TRBV7-9 to TRBJ2-2; no clear D gene. The CDR3 is 14 amino acids. Trimming stripped 5 bases from V and 6 bases from J, with 13 bases between. The germline V gene encodes CDR1 SEHNR and CDR2 FQNEAQ (reference sequence). The CDR3, as DNA: TGTGCCAGCAGCCCTACACCCGCGGCCGGGGAGCTGTTTTTT. Amino acids: CASSPTPAAGELFF.